This entry lists 3 T cell receptor beta chains sequenced from one sample in a study of shared clonotypes between healthy human individuals. Method: immunoSEQ multiplex PCR; TCRdb's copy keeps in-frame clones and lacks some. The sample has a few million clones; approximately 93% are singletons. The sequenced material came from naive CD4+ T cells from PBMCs. This sample's subset: CD45RA+ positively selected. These TCRs come from a man between 18 and 29 years old in good health. Some clones in this sample may be carry-over from other donors' samples.

V is TRBV13 and J is TRBJ2-1, with TRBD1 matching 8 bases. This CDR3 spans 13 amino acids. After removal of 5 bases from V and 10 bases from J, the junction contained 7 bases not matched to a gene. Germline V gene lookup returns CDR1 PRHDT and CDR2 FYEKMQ (reference sequence). As DNA, the CDR3 is TGTGCCAGCAGCGGAAACCGGGACAGGGAGCAGTTCTTC. Its protein product is CASSGNRDREQFF.

The CDR3 sequence is CSVEGPLERLAGVGEQYF. Written as DNA, the CDR3 is TGCAGCGTTGAAGGTCCTTTAGAAAGACTAGCGGGAGTGGGGGAGCAGTACTTC. V is TRBV29-1 and J is TRBJ2-7, with TRBD2 matching over 12 bases. Germline values: CDR1 SQVTM, CDR2 ANQGSEA. V trimming: 1 base; J trimming: 7 bases; junction bases outside the gene matches: 17. The CDR3 totals 18 residues.

With respect to this clone: Additional DNA sequences in this sample encode the identical CDR3. The chain links TRBV30 to TRBJ1-3; no clear D gene. V was shortened by 0 bases and J by 4 bases, with 4 bases between the two germline ends. CDR1 is GTSNPN, CDR2 SVGIG, per germline (reference sequence). This CDR3 has 12 residues. The CDR3 DNA is TGTGCCTGGAGTGTACTCGGAAACACCATATATTTT. Protein: CAWSVLGNTIYF.